This is a list of T cell receptor beta chains from one sample in a study of OX40 agonist ivuxolimab in advanced cancers. This table comes from immunoSEQ multiplex PCR, and its TCRdb copy is limited to in-frame clones, with some not included. This sample has about 75,000 clones, with around 86% found just once. The sequences come from CD4+ or CD8+ T cells sorted from blood, collected in a trial of the OX40 agonist ivuxolimab. These receptors were collected from an adult with an advanced solid tumor such as melanoma, head and neck, liver or kidney cancer. CDR3s leave out the opening cysteine and the closing phenylalanine or tryptophan. Fields, in order: V gene, J gene, CDR3 protein.

v_call: TRBV7-3
j_call: TRBJ1-3
cdr3_aa: ASSLRGTPGNTIY

v_call: TRBV14
j_call: TRBJ1-2
cdr3_aa: ASSQESRAWGYT

v_call: TRBV6-1
j_call: TRBJ1-2
cdr3_aa: ASSAGAYGYT

v_call: TRBV5-4
j_call: TRBJ1-2
cdr3_aa: ASSLNQLYGYT

v_call: TRBV6-6
j_call: TRBJ1-2
cdr3_aa: ASSYRDRADYGYT

v_call: TRBV7-2
j_call: TRBJ2-1
cdr3_aa: ASSLVTGGSQF

v_call: TRBV7-2
j_call: TRBJ1-3
cdr3_aa: ASSLSGSGLESIY

v_call: TRBV18
j_call: TRBJ1-4
cdr3_aa: ASSPSSSGARDEKLF

v_call: TRBV15
j_call: TRBJ2-7
cdr3_aa: ATRGRDGTGGNYEQY

v_call: TRBV5-5
j_call: TRBJ2-2
cdr3_aa: ASSLSGQIPGELF

v_call: TRBV7-2
j_call: TRBJ1-5
cdr3_aa: ASSSMTGGRGNQPQH

v_call: TRBV19
j_call: TRBJ1-6
cdr3_aa: ASSITRWWENNSPLH

v_call: TRBV4-3
j_call: TRBJ2-3
cdr3_aa: ASSQGLGGGTDTQY

v_call: TRBV6-1
j_call: TRBJ2-7
cdr3_aa: ASHRDLHTYEQY

v_call: TRBV5-1
j_call: TRBJ2-3
cdr3_aa: ASSLGGTSADTQY

v_call: TRBV9
j_call: TRBJ1-3
cdr3_aa: ASSVAGGAGNTIY

v_call: TRBV5-4
j_call: TRBJ2-1
cdr3_aa: ASSTGSGGRYNEQF

v_call: TRBV5-4
j_call: TRBJ2-5
cdr3_aa: ASSSAPQETQY

v_call: TRBV5-1
j_call: TRBJ1-1
cdr3_aa: ASSLSPGGTEAF

v_call: TRBV28
j_call: TRBJ1-1
cdr3_aa: ASGYEAF

v_call: TRBV7-9
j_call: TRBJ1-1
cdr3_aa: ASTQGVHTEAF

v_call: TRBV4-2
j_call: TRBJ1-3
cdr3_aa: ASSPSKGNTIY

v_call: TRBV4-1
j_call: TRBJ1-5
cdr3_aa: ASSQDDFTGGGNQPQH

v_call: TRBV4-1
j_call: TRBJ2-7
cdr3_aa: ASSQGQGYYEQY

v_call: TRBV6-1
j_call: TRBJ1-5
cdr3_aa: ASSEKEGLPQH

v_call: TRBV5-4
j_call: TRBJ2-5
cdr3_aa: ASSLYSGETQY

v_call: TRBV15
j_call: TRBJ1-1
cdr3_aa: ATSRGIGTGNTEAF

v_call: TRBV7-2
j_call: TRBJ2-2
cdr3_aa: ASSFRTGGTGELF

v_call: TRBV11-3
j_call: TRBJ1-1
cdr3_aa: ASSLDHGGNTEAF

v_call: TRBV19
j_call: TRBJ1-2
cdr3_aa: ASSILGSDYGYT

v_call: TRBV12-5
j_call: TRBJ1-1
cdr3_aa: ATRDRGGTNTEAF

v_call: TRBV4-2
j_call: TRBJ2-1
cdr3_aa: ASSQALAGLSSYNEQF

v_call: TRBV19
j_call: TRBJ2-3
cdr3_aa: ASSIRDTQY

v_call: TRBV28
j_call: TRBJ2-2
cdr3_aa: ASIGNGQGGTGELF

v_call: TRBV29-1
j_call: TRBJ1-1
cdr3_aa: SVPGTGNTEAF

v_call: TRBV5-4
j_call: TRBJ1-1
cdr3_aa: ASSLAGRGTEAF

v_call: TRBV20-1
j_call: TRBJ1-1
cdr3_aa: SAASQFPF

v_call: TRBV25-1
j_call: TRBJ1-1
cdr3_aa: ASRGEGQTVEAF

v_call: TRBV5-1
j_call: TRBJ1-2
cdr3_aa: ASSLGQQPLYGYT